One and the same sample provided the 30 T cell receptor beta chains below, sequenced in a study of T cells in Graves' hyperthyroidism and ophthalmopathy (dated by TCRdb to between 2019 and 2020). Library preparation employed multiplex PCR. TCRdb names Illumina HiSeq 2000 as the instrument used. The TCR beta CDR3 regions were amplified from the RNA transcripts. A first-round RT-PCR of the TCR CDR3 used the HTBI primer set with the Qiagen OneStep RT-PCR kit. In-frame beta chains were kept once TCRdb had trimmed the public reads at Q25 with fastp and called clones with MiXCR. Each CDR3 protein gets just one entry, which takes the most common genes and DNA from the rows behind it. This sample holds 400,000 to 600,000 distinct CDR3 sequences; around 16% were observed only once. The top ten constitute 25% to 30% of the sample. The source material was blood. The receptors were sampled from a woman in her twenties or thirties with Graves' ophthalmopathy.

This clonotype has a handful of counts. The V and J genes are TRBV29-1 and TRBJ1-5; 8 bases are shared with TRBD1. In germline, CDR1 is SQVTM, CDR2 ANQGSEA. The CDR3 is made up of 14 amino acids. J lost 2 bases, V lost 5 bases, and 5 bases had no gene match. The CDR3 region is CSVQGANGNQPQHF. CDR3 nucleotides: TGCAGCGTTCAGGGGGCTAATGGCAATCAGCCCCAGCATTTT.

The chain couples TRBV7-9 to TRBJ2-5; 13 bases match TRBD2. Germline CDR1 SEHNR, CDR2 FQNEAQ (reference sequence). J was trimmed by 4 bases and V by 2 bases; bases with no gene match: 7. This CDR3 region has 17 residues. CDR3 DNA: TGTGCCAGCAGCTTATCAATGAGACTAGCGGGAGGAGAGACCCAGTACTTC. Translation gives CASSLSMRLAGGETQYF.

J is TRBJ2-5 and V is TRBV29-1; 9 positions match TRBD1. CDR3 length: 12 residues. CDR1 and CDR2 (germline): SQVTM, ANQGSEA. Trimming cost V 6 bases and J 4 bases; bases outside gene matches: 3. In DNA form, the CDR3 reads TGCAGCGTCCGGACAGGGGTAGAGACCCAGTACTTC. Protein: CSVRTGVETQYF.

This clonotype has at least ten counts. The J gene is TRBJ1-5, the V gene TRBV28; D possibly corresponds to TRBD1 (6 bases). The CDR3 has 16 residues. Trimming removed 7 bases at V and 2 bases at J, with 18 bases between. The germline V gene has CDR1 MDHEN and CDR2 SYDVKM. The CDR3 nucleotides read TGTGCCAGCACCCATTGGGGGCGTGGTGGCAATCAGCCCCAGCATTTT. Encoded protein: CASTHWGRGGNQPQHF.

The V gene is TRBV19, the J gene TRBJ2-1; 9 bases match TRBD2. The trim removed 2 bases at V and 4 bases at J, leaving 3 bases unmatched. CDR3 size: 15 residues. Per the germline V gene, CDR1 is LNHDA and CDR2 is SQIVND (reference sequence). DNA for the CDR3: TGTGCCAGTAGTATACATAGCGGGAGATACAATGAGCAGTTCTTC. Translated: CASSIHSGRYNEQFF.

This clonotype was counted at least ten times. This chain joins TRBV3-1 and TRBJ2-5; either TRBD1 or TRBD2 may supply D (5 bases each). The CDR3 is 15 amino acids. With 1 base removed from V and 2 bases from J, the gap between germline ends came to 11 bases. Germline CDR1 and CDR2: LGHDT and YNNKEL (reference sequence). This chain's CDR3 is CASSQAGTSQETQYF. As DNA, the CDR3 is TGTGCCAGCAGCCAAGCCGGGACGTCACAAGAGACCCAGTACTTC.

This clonotype was counted at least ten times. V and J are TRBV20-1 and TRBJ2-3, with 7 bases fitting TRBD1. With 4 bases clipped from V and 4 bases from J, the junction kept 8 bases outside the gene matches. The CDR3 has 14 amino acids. Germline loops: CDR1 DFQATT, CDR2 SNEGSKA (reference sequence). Written as DNA, the CDR3 is TGCAGTGCTATCCAGGGGCAGGGGGCAGATACGCAGTATTTT. Encoded protein: CSAIQGQGADTQYF.

This clonotype was seen repeatedly, ten times or more. The V gene is TRBV7-2, the J gene TRBJ1-2, with D unresolved. Trimming shortened V by 6 bases and J by 4 bases, and 12 bases separated the two germline ends. The length of the CDR3 is 13 residues. Per germline, CDR1 SGHTA and CDR2 FQGNSA. The CDR3 DNA is TGTGCCAGCAGTTCGGGTCTTATCTATGGCTACACCTTC. Its translation is CASSSGLIYGYTF.

The chain has TRBV28 and TRBJ2-3; D uncertain. Germline lookup yields CDR1 MDHEN and CDR2 SYDVKM. V was shortened by 3 bases and J by 4 bases, with 5 bases between the two germline ends. The CDR3 spans 12 residues. The CDR3 loop reads CASSFPSDTQYF. The DNA for the CDR3 is TGTGCCAGCAGTTTTCCCTCAGATACGCAGTATTTT.

This clonotype was observed many times. The rearrangement joins TRBV6-1 to TRBJ2-3; the D gene could be TRBD1 or TRBD2 (5 bases each). Trimming removed 8 bases from V and 6 bases from J, with 24 bases in between. From germline, CDR1 is MNHNS and CDR2 SASEGT. There are 16 residues in the CDR3. CDR3 sequence (DNA): TGTGCCAGCGAAAATAAGGGGAGAGGCCTCTTGGATACGCAGTATTTT. The encoded protein is CASENKGRGLLDTQYF.

The chain links TRBV19 to TRBJ1-1; tentatively, D is TRBD1 (5 bases). From germline, CDR1 is LNHDA and CDR2 SQIVND (reference sequence). The CDR3 sequence is 14 residues long. Trimming shortened V by 3 bases and J by 6 bases, and 14 bases separated the two germline ends. The CDR3 sequence: CASSIWGVGAEAFF. The CDR3 DNA reads TGTGCCAGTAGTATTTGGGGGGTAGGCGCTGAAGCTTTCTTT.

The sample holds many counts of this clonotype. The rearrangement links TRBV20-1 to TRBJ2-1, with D perhaps matching TRBD2 (6 bases). V dropped 6 bases and J dropped 5 bases, with 14 bases sitting between them. CDR3 length equals 13 residues. CDR1 is DFQATT and CDR2 is SNEGSKA in the germline V gene (reference sequence). The DNA of the CDR3 is TGCAGTGCCCCCGGCGGCGGGAACAATGAGCAGTTCTTC. Translating gives CSAPGGGNNEQFF.

The CDR3 region is CSGMEGSGEKLFF. CDR3 coding DNA: TGCAGCGGGATGGAGGGGTCGGGTGAAAAACTGTTTTTT. The J gene is TRBJ1-4, the V gene TRBV29-1; possibly TRBD1 for D (5 bases). Germline-derived CDR1 and CDR2 are SQVTM and ANQGSEA. Between the trimmed V and J ends, which lost 7 bases and 7 bases, there was a span of 16 bases. The CDR3 is 13 amino acids.

This clonotype was detected ten times or more. The chain recombines TRBV20-1 with TRBJ2-7; 10 positions agree with TRBD1. The germline gives CDR1 DFQATT, CDR2 SNEGSKA (reference sequence). V gave up 7 bases and J gave up 2 bases; unmatched junction bases: 11. This CDR3 contains 15 residues. This CDR3 reads CSGTMDRGSAYEQYF. The CDR3 DNA reads as TGCAGTGGCACGATGGACAGGGGGTCCGCCTACGAGCAGTACTTC.

The V gene is TRBV4-3, the J gene TRBJ1-1, with 10 bases identical to TRBD1. After removal of 1 base from V and 3 bases from J, the junction contained 2 bases not matched to a gene. The CDR3 covers 15 residues. Germline CDR1 LGHNA, CDR2 YSLEER. The CDR3 DNA sequence: TGCGCCAGCAGCCAAGCGGGACAGGGGTACACTGAAGCTTTCTTT. It yields the protein CASSQAGQGYTEAFF.

This clonotype has more than one count but fewer than ten. The gene calls are TRBV5-6 and TRBJ2-2, with 9 bases that match TRBD2. The CDR3 has 16 amino acids. The V and J ends lost 0 bases and 3 bases, in that order; junction bases with no gene match: 3. Per germline, CDR1 SGHDT and CDR2 YYEEEE. CDR3 nucleotide sequence: TGTGCCAGCAGCTTGGCTCTAGCGGGATACACCGGGGAGCTGTTTTTT. This sequence encodes CASSLALAGYTGELFF.

This chain joins TRBV20-1 and TRBJ2-1; 11 bases map to TRBD2. This CDR3 spans 13 amino acids. Germline V gives CDR1 DFQATT, CDR2 SNEGSKA (reference sequence). CDR3 region: CSFTSGRNNEQFF. The DNA for the CDR3 is TGCAGCTTTACTAGCGGGAGAAACAATGAGCAGTTCTTC.

This clonotype was seen repeatedly, ten times or more. The chain uses TRBV5-5 and TRBJ2-1; possible D gene TRBD2, 6 bases. CDR1 is SGHKS, CDR2 YYEKEE, per germline (reference sequence). The CDR3 loop spans 15 amino acids. V lost 4 bases and J lost 8, with 19 bases in between. The CDR3 region has the DNA TGTGCCAGCAGCCCCTGGCGCGGGACTTCGGATGAGCAGTTCTTC. Its translation is CASSPWRGTSDEQFF.

This clonotype was counted at least ten times. The chain is built from TRBV7-2 and TRBJ2-3, with 8 nucleotides matching TRBD2. CDR3 size: 17 residues. Trimming removed 6 bases from V and 2 bases from J; junction bases left unmatched: 13. The germline CDR1 and CDR2 sequences are SGHTA and FQGNSA. CDR3 in amino acids: CASSSQRGSGTTDTQYF. The CDR3 nucleotides read TGTGCCAGCAGTTCCCAGAGGGGTAGCGGGACCACAGATACGCAGTATTTT.

The chain combines TRBV7-2 with TRBJ1-6; TRBD1 is a possible D gene (6 bases). Trimming removed 1 base at V and 6 bases at J, with 16 bases between. The CDR3 covers 17 residues. Germline CDR1 and CDR2: SGHTA and FQGNSA. For the CDR3, the DNA is TGTGCCAGCAGCTTAGTGGGAAGGGGGTCGGGTAATTCACCCCTCCACTTT. This encodes CASSLVGRGSGNSPLHF.

Many counts were recorded for this clonotype. The CDR3 is CSARDGTHNEQFF. Here the CDR3 DNA reads TGCAGTGCTAGAGACGGGACCCACAATGAGCAGTTCTTC. This chain joins TRBV20-1 and TRBJ2-1, with D perhaps assigned TRBD1 or TRBD2 (5 bases each). Germline lookup yields CDR1 DFQATT and CDR2 SNEGSKA (reference sequence). The CDR3 runs to 13 residues. V was shortened by 0 bases and J by 5 bases, with 8 bases between the two germline ends.

This clonotype was seen only a few times. The chain combines TRBV7-9 with TRBJ1-3; D is unclear. Trimming took off 1 base at V and 1 base at J, with 11 bases between the two ends. CDR3 size: 16 residues. The germline CDR1 and CDR2 sequences are SEHNR and FQNEAQ (reference sequence). CDR3 sequence reads: CASSLVNWASGNTIYF. The CDR3 nucleotides read TGTGCCAGCAGCTTAGTCAACTGGGCATCTGGAAACACCATATATTTT.

This clonotype was recorded at least ten times. The V call is TRBV2, the J call TRBJ2-3, with TRBD2 identical over 7 bases. This CDR3 comprises 17 residues. The V gene's germline CDR1 is SNHLY and CDR2 FYNNEI. With V trimmed by 3 bases and J by 1 base, 10 bases remained unmatched. CDR3 bases: TGTGCCAGCAGTGATTTTGGGCGGGAGTGGGGCACAGATACGCAGTATTTT. Its translation is CASSDFGREWGTDTQYF.

This clonotype was counted many times. The rearrangement links TRBV7-2 to TRBJ1-2; D call uncertain. CDR1 and CDR2 (germline): SGHTA, FQGNSA. The CDR3 totals 12 residues. The V end was cut by 3 bases, the J end by 6 bases, with 8 bases between. CDR3 protein: CASSFAGNGYTF. The CDR3, as DNA: TGTGCCAGCAGCTTTGCGGGTAATGGCTACACCTTC.

This clonotype was seen a few times. CDR3 in amino acids: CATSDPGTPSTDTQYF. The CDR3 DNA reads TGTGCCACCAGTGACCCCGGGACACCGAGCACAGATACGCAGTATTTT. The rearrangement uses TRBV24-1 and TRBJ2-3; tentatively, D is TRBD1 (6 bases). Germline lookup yields CDR1 KGHDR and CDR2 SFDVKD. V was trimmed by 4 bases and J by 0 bases, leaving 13 bases between them. This CDR3 is built from 16 residues.

This clonotype was detected ten times or more. The rearrangement links TRBV27 to TRBJ2-7; 11 bases align to TRBD1. This CDR3 is 14 amino acids long. The V segment lost 3 bases and the J segment 6 bases; nucleotides outside the gene matches: 4. Germline-derived CDR1 and CDR2 are MNHEY and SMNVEV (reference sequence). CDR3 DNA sequence: TGTGCCAGCAGTTTTCGGGGGACAGGGGGCGAGCAGTACTTC. It translates to CASSFRGTGGEQYF.

This clonotype showed up many times. The chain links TRBV2 to TRBJ2-4; no clear D. The V gene lost 7 bases and the J gene lost 0 bases, with 22 bases spanning the gap. Germline values: CDR1 SNHLY, CDR2 FYNNEI. The CDR3 spans 18 residues. DNA of the CDR3: TGTGCCAGCAACGAAAGGCCAGGATTGGGGTTAGCCAAAAACATTCAGTACTTC. Encoded protein: CASNERPGLGLAKNIQYF.

Details on this clonotype: This clone may be a read error of a much larger clone one base away. No conserved phenylalanine or tryptophan ends this CDR3, so it is likely a read error. The chain recombines TRBV9 with TRBJ1-1, with unresolved D. The ends were cut back, 0 bases at V and 4 bases at J, with 22 bases in the middle. The germline V gene has CDR1 SGDLS and CDR2 YYNGEE. CDR3 size: 18 residues. The CDR3 coding sequence is TGTGCCAGCAGCGTAGTAGTCCGATGCCGCAGACCGCTCACTGAAGCTTTCCTT. Protein product: CASSVVVRCRRPLTEAFL.

Ten or more counts support this clonotype. The CDR3: CASSSPHSGRGIDTQYF. The CDR3 DNA is TGTGCCAGCAGTTCTCCCCATAGCGGGAGGGGTATAGATACGCAGTATTTT. The chain is built from TRBV28 and TRBJ2-3; 11 bases are shared with TRBD2. V trimming: 4 bases; J trimming: 5 bases; junction bases outside the gene matches: 11. CDR3 size: 17 residues. The germline V gene has CDR1 MDHEN and CDR2 SYDVKM.

Of note for this clonotype: Being one base from a much bigger clone, this may be a read error. For the CDR3, the DNA is TGTGCCAGCAGTTCCGGGACATCTGCAACTGATGAAAAACTGTTTTTT. Encoded protein: CASSSGTSATDEKLFF. The V and J genes are TRBV12-3 or TRBV12-4 and TRBJ1-4, with a tentative D call TRBD1 (6 bases). The CDR3 is 16 amino acids.